This TCR beta chain derives from a study of early T cells in non-severe SARS-CoV-2 infection. About the research overall: Investigators sequenced bulk RNA drawn from unsorted whole blood, and chains remained unpaired.

Germline V gene data show CDR1 as SEHNR and CDR2 as FQNEAQ (reference sequence). This CDR3 spans 15 amino acids. Trimming shortened V by 5 bases and J by 7 bases, and 19 bases separated the two germline ends. MiXCR was run by TCRdb on the 5' RACE reads, yielding one entry per CDR3 protein. The sample has around 63,000 distinct CDR3 sequences, approximately 11% seen once. This clonotype was detected only once. The TCR originated in an adult who was a healthcare worker with PCR-confirmed SARS-CoV-2 infection or an uninfected control (not recorded which). V and J are TRBV7-9 and TRBJ2-3; perhaps TRBD2 as D (5 bases). Specimen: whole blood, collected at baseline. The CDR3 DNA reads as TGTGCCAGCAGCGGAGAAGGGAGTTTCGTGTATACGCAGTATTTT. The encoded protein is CASSGEGSFVYTQYF.